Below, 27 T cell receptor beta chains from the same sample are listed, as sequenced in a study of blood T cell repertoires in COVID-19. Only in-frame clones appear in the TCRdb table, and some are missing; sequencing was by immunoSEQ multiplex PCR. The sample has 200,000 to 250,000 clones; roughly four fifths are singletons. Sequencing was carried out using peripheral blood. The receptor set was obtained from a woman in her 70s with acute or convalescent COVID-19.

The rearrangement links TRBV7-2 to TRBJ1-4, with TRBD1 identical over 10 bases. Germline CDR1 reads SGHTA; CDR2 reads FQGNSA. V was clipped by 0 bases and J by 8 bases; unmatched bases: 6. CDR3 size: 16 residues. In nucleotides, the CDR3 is TGTGCCAGCAGCTTAGCGCCGGGACAGGGGCGAGAAAAACTGTTTTTT. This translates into CASSLAPGQGREKLFF. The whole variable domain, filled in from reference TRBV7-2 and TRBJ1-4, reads GAGVSQSPSNKVTEKGKDVELRCDPISGHTALYWYRQSLGQGLEFLIYFQGNSAPDKSGLPSDRFSAERTGGSVSTLTIQRTQQEDSAVYLCASSLAPGQGREKLFFGSGTQLSVL.

The CDR3 is CASSLGETGGFYGYTF. The CDR3 nucleotides are TGCGCCAGCAGCTTGGGAGAGACAGGGGGATTCTATGGCTACACCTTC. The chain combines TRBV5-1 with TRBJ1-2; TRBD1 agrees at 9 bases. This CDR3 has 16 residues. CDR1 SGHRS and CDR2 YFSETQ come from the germline V gene. Trimming took 0 bases from V and 4 from J; bases not matched to a gene: 7.

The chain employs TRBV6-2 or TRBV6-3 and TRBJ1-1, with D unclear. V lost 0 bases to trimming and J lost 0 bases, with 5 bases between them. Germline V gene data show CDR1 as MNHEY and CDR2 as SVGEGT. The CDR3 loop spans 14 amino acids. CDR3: CASSYSVVNTEAFF. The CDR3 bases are TGTGCCAGCAGTTACTCGGTAGTGAACACTGAAGCTTTCTTT.

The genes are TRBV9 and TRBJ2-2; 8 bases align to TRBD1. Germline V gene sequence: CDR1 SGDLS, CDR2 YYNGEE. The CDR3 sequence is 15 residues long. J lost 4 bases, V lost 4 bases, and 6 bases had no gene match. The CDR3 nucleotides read TGTGCCAGCAGCACCCGACAGGGGAGCACCGGGGAGCTGTTTTTT. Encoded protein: CASSTRQGSTGELFF.

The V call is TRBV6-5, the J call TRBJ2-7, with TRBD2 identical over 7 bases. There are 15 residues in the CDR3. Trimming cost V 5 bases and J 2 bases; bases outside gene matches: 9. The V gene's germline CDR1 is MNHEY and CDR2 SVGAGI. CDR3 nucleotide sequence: TGTGCCAGCAGTCTTGGGGGGGTTCCAACCTACGAGCAGTACTTC. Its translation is CASSLGGVPTYEQYF.

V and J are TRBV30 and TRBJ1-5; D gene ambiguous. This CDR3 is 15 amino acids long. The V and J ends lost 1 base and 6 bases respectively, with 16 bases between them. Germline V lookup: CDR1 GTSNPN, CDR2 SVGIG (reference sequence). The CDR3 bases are TGTGCCTGGAGTGGACGGGGAGGGAATGGTCAGCCCCAGCATTTT. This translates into CAWSGRGGNGQPQHF.

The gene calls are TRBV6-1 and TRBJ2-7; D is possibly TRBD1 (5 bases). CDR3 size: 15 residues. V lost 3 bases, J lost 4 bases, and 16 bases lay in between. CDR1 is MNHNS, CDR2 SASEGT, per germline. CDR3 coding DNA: TGTGCCAGCAGTGATCGCCCTGGACACCAATACGAGCAGTACTTC. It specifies CASSDRPGHQYEQYF.

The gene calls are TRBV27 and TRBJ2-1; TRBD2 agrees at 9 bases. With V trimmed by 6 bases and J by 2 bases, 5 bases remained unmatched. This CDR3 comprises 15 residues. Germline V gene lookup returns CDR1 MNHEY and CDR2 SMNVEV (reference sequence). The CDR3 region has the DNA TGTGCCAGCAGCTTAGCGGGGGCCACCTACAATGAGCAGTTCTTC. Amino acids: CASSLAGATYNEQFF.

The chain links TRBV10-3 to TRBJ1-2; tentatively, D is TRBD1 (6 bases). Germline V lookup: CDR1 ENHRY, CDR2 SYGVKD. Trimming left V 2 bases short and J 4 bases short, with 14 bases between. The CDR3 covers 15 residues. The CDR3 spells CAISEAAGDGYGYTF. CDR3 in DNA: TGTGCCATCAGTGAGGCTGCAGGGGACGGCTATGGCTACACCTTC.

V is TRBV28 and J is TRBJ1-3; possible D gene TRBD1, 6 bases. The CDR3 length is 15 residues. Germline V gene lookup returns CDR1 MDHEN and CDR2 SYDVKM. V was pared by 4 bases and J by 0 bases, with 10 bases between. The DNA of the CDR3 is TGTGCCAGCAGTTCCGGACAGCTCTCTGGAAACACCATATATTTT. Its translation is CASSSGQLSGNTIYF.

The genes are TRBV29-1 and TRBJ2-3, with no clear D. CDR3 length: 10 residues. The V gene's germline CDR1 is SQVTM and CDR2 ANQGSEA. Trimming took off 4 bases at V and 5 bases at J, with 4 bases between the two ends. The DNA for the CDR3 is TGCAGCGTTGGTATAGATACGCAGTATTTT. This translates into CSVGIDTQYF.

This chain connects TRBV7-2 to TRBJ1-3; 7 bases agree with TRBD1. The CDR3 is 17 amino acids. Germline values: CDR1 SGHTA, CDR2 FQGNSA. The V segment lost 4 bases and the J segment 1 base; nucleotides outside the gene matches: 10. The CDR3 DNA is TGTGCCAGCAGCTCGCAAGCCGGGACAGTATCTGGAAACACCATATATTTT. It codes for CASSSQAGTVSGNTIYF.

In DNA form, the CDR3 reads TGTGCCACCAGCCCCTCTCCGGGACAGGGGCTTTCGAGCTCCTACAATGAGCAGTTCTTC. Amino acid sequence: CATSPSPGQGLSSSYNEQFF. V usage is TRBV15 and J usage is TRBJ2-1, with 10 positions matching TRBD1. CDR3 length equals 20 residues. Germline trimming cut 5 bases from V and 0 bases from J; bases unmatched to any gene: 16. Germline V CDR1 and CDR2: LNHNV, YYDKDF (reference sequence).

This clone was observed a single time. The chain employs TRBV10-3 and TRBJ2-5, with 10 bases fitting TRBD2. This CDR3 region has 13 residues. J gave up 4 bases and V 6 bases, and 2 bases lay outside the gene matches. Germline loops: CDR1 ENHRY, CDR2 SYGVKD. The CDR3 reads CAISLAGGETQYF. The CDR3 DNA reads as TGTGCCATCAGCTTAGCGGGGGGAGAGACCCAGTACTTC.

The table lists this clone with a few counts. The CDR3 region has the DNA TGTGCCAGTTCGGCGACAGAAGTGAACACTGAAGCTTTCTTT. It translates to CASSATEVNTEAFF. The rearrangement links TRBV6-5 to TRBJ1-1; maybe TRBD1 (5 bases). Between the trimmed V and J ends, which lost 9 bases and 0 bases, there was a span of 14 bases. The CDR3 length is 14 residues. Germline V gene lookup returns CDR1 MNHEY and CDR2 SVGAGI.

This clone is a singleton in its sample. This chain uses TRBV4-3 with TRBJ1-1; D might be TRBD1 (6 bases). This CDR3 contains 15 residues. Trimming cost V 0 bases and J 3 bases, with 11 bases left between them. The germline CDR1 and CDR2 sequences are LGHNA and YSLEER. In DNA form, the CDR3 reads TGCGCCAGCAGCCAAGAAGGGGGACGGCACACTGAAGCTTTCTTT. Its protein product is CASSQEGGRHTEAFF.

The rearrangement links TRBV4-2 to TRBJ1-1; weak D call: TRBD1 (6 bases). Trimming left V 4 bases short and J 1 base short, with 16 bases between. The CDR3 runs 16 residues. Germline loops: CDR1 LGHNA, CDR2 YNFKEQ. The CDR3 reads CASSLQAGAKNTEAFF. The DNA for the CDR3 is TGTGCCAGCAGCCTCCAAGCGGGGGCGAAGAACACTGAAGCTTTCTTT.

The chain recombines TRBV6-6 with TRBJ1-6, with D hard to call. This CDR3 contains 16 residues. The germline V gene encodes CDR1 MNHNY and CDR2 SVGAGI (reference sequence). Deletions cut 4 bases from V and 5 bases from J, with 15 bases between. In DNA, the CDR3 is TGTGCCAGCAGTTTCTCCCGGGGTCGAGATAATTCACCCCTCCACTTT. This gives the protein CASSFSRGRDNSPLHF.

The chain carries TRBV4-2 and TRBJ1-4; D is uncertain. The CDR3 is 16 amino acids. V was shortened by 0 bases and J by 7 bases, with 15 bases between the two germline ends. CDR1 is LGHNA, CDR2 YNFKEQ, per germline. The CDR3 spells CASSQDRQAIGEKLFF. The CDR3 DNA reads TGTGCCAGCAGCCAAGATCGGCAGGCTATTGGTGAAAAACTGTTTTTT.

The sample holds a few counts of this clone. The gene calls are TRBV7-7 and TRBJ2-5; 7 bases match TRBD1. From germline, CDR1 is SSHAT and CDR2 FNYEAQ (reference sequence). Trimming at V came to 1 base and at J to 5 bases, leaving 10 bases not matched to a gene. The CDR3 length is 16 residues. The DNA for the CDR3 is TGTGCCAGCAGCTTAGGAACAGGGGAAGTTCGGGAGACCCAGTACTTC. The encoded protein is CASSLGTGEVRETQYF.

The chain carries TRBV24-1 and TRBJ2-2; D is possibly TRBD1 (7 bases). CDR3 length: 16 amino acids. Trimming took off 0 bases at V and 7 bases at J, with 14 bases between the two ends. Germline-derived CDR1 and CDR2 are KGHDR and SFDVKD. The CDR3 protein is CATSDLGGGEVGELFF. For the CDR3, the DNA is TGTGCCACCAGTGATTTGGGAGGGGGCGAAGTCGGGGAGCTGTTTTTT.

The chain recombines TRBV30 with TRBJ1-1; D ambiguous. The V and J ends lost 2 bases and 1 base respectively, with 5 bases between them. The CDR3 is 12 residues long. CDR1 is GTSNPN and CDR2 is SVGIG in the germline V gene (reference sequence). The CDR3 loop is CAWSFGNTEAFF. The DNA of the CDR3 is TGTGCCTGGAGTTTCGGGAACACTGAAGCTTTCTTT.

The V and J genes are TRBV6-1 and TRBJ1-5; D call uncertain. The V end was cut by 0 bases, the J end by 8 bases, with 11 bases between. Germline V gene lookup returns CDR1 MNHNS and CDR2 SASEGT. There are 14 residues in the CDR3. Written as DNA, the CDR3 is TGTGCCAGCAGTGAAGCGGAGGTTTTTGAGCCCCAGCATTTT. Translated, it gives CASSEAEVFEPQHF.

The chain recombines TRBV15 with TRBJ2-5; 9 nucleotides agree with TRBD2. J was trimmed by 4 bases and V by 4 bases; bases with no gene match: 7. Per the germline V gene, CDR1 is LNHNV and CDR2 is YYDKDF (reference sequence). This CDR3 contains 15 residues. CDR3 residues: CATSTLRGGPETQYF. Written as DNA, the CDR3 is TGTGCCACCAGCACCTTGCGGGGGGGCCCAGAGACCCAGTACTTC.

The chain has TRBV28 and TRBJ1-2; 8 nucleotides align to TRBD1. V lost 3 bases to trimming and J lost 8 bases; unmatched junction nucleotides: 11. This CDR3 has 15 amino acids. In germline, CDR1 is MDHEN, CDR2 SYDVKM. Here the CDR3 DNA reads TGTGCCAGCAGTTTGGGGCAGGGGGCCCCCTGGGGCTACACCTTC. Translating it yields CASSLGQGAPWGYTF.

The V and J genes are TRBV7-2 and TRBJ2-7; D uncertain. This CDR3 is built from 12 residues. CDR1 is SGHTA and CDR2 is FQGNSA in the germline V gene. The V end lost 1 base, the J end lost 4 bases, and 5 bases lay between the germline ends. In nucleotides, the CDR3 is TGTGCCAGCAGCTTAGGCGTTTACGAGCAGTACTTC. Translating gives CASSLGVYEQYF. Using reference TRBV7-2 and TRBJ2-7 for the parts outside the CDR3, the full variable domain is GAGVSQSPSNKVTEKGKDVELRCDPISGHTALYWYRQSLGQGLEFLIYFQGNSAPDKSGLPSDRFSAERTGGSVSTLTIQRTQQEDSAVYLCASSLGVYEQYFGPGTRLTVT.

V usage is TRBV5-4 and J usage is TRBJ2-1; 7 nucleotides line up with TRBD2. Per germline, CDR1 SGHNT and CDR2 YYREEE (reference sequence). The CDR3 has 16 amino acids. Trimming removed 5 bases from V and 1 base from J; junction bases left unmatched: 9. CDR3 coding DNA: TGTGCCAGCAGTCATGGGGGGGACGGATCCTACAATGAGCAGTTCTTC. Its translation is CASSHGGDGSYNEQFF. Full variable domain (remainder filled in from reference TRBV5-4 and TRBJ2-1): ETGVTQSPTHLIKTRGQQVTLRCSSQSGHNTVSWYQQALGQGPQFIFQYYREEENGRGNFPPRFSGLQFPNYSSELNVNALELDDSALYLCASSHGGDGSYNEQFFGPGTRLTVL.